These 10 T cell receptor beta chains were sequenced from one sample in a study of technical replicates of blood from several donors. Profiled with immunoSEQ multiplex PCR; TCRdb holds only in-frame clones, not every one. The sample lists about 74,000 clones, approximately 96% seen once, with around 0.37% in the top ten. The sequencing input was T cells isolated from PBMCs. The receptors stem from a human donor in good health.

As to this clone: The junction does not match germline at one end; this may be a read error. J is TRBJ2-5 and V is TRBV7-7, with 10 nucleotides matching TRBD1. The length of the CDR3 is 16 residues. Germline values: CDR1 SSHAT, CDR2 FNYEAQ (reference sequence). The CDR3, as DNA: TGTGCTAGCAGCCCGAACCGGGACAGGGGTAAAGAGACCCAGTACTTC. Translating gives CASSPNRDRGKETQYF.

The chain recombines TRBV5-1 with TRBJ2-3, with 11 bases identical to TRBD1. Per germline, CDR1 SGHRS and CDR2 YFSETQ. The junction had 5 bases not matched to a gene; V was cut back by 7 bases and J by 4 bases. The CDR3 has 14 residues. The CDR3 nucleotides are TGCGCCAGCCTCCGGACAGGGGGCGCAGATACGCAGTATTTT. It specifies CASLRTGGADTQYF.

The chain employs TRBV9 and TRBJ1-2, with D possibly TRBD1 on 6 matching bases. CDR3 length equals 14 residues. V gave up 0 bases and J gave up 4 bases, with 10 bases separating them. CDR1 and CDR2 (germline): SGDLS, YYNGEE. The CDR3 protein is CASSVVGTSYGYTF. Written as DNA, the CDR3 is TGTGCCAGCAGCGTAGTCGGGACAAGCTATGGCTACACCTTC.

The chain joins TRBV7-8 to TRBJ2-2; TRBD2 matches at 9 bases. CDR1 SGHVS and CDR2 FQNEAQ come from the germline V gene. The CDR3 length is 15 residues. The V and J ends lost 5 bases and 4 bases, in that order; junction bases with no gene match: 5. DNA of the CDR3: TGTGCCAGCAGCCGAGGGACTAGCAGCACCGGGGAGCTGTTTTTT. It yields the protein CASSRGTSSTGELFF. Full variable domain (remainder filled in from reference TRBV7-8 and TRBJ2-2): GAGVSQSPRYKVAKRGQDVALRCDPISGHVSLFWYQQALGQGPEFLTYFQNEAQLDKSGLPSDRFFAERPEGSVSTLKIQRTQQEDSAVYLCASSRGTSSTGELFFGEGSRLTVL.

This rearrangement joins TRBV7-7 to TRBJ2-1; no clear D. This CDR3 is 13 amino acids long. CDR1 is SSHAT and CDR2 is FNYEAQ in the germline V gene (reference sequence). Here the CDR3 reads CASSSGSYNEQFF. CDR3 sequence (DNA): TGTGCTAGTTCCTCAGGTTCCTACAATGAGCAGTTCTTC.

In the case of this clone: The sample contains more than one DNA sequence encoding this CDR3. The V and J genes are TRBV6-5 and TRBJ1-5; a possible D gene is TRBD1 (5 bases). This CDR3 has 14 residues. From germline, CDR1 is MNHEY and CDR2 SVGAGI. The V and J ends lost 5 bases and 2 bases respectively, with 10 bases between them. CDR3 bases: TGTGCCAGCAGTCTAAGGGGTGGCAATCAGCCCCAGCATTTT. It encodes CASSLRGGNQPQHF.

The chain is built from TRBV6-1 and TRBJ2-7; TRBD1 might be the D (6 bases). The CDR3 has 16 residues. Germline V lookup: CDR1 MNHNS, CDR2 SASEGT. V was pared by 5 bases and J by 4 bases, with 21 bases between. CDR3 in DNA: TGTGCCAGCAGTCAAGTACAGGGAATTTTAGGTTACGAGCAGTACTTC. Translation gives CASSQVQGILGYEQYF.

V is TRBV6-5 and J is TRBJ1-2; perhaps TRBD1 as D (5 bases). CDR3 length equals 14 residues. Germline assignment: CDR1 MNHEY and CDR2 SVGAGI. The germline V and J ends were trimmed by 2 bases and 5 bases, with 12 bases remaining between them. The CDR3 coding sequence is TGTGCCAGCAGTTACGGGGGGGAAGAGTATGGCTACACCTTC. It translates to CASSYGGEEYGYTF.

This clone is a singleton in its sample. The chain links TRBV7-2 to TRBJ1-2; 9 nucleotides align to TRBD1. This CDR3 spans 13 amino acids. Germline V gene lookup returns CDR1 SGHTA and CDR2 FQGNSA. The V and J ends lost 2 bases and 7 bases, in that order; junction bases with no gene match: 2. CDR3 sequence (DNA): TGTGCCAGCAGCTTAAACAGGGGGCTTGGCTACACCTTC. Amino acid sequence: CASSLNRGLGYTF.

The rearrangement joins TRBV29-1 to TRBJ1-1; the match to TRBD1 covers 7 bases. This CDR3 comprises 13 residues. Unmatched junction bases numbered 5, after V lost 7 bases and J lost 0 bases. CDR1 SQVTM and CDR2 ANQGSEA come from the germline V gene. In DNA form, the CDR3 reads TGCAGCGCTGGACAGGAGCTGAACACTGAAGCTTTCTTT. Its protein is CSAGQELNTEAFF.